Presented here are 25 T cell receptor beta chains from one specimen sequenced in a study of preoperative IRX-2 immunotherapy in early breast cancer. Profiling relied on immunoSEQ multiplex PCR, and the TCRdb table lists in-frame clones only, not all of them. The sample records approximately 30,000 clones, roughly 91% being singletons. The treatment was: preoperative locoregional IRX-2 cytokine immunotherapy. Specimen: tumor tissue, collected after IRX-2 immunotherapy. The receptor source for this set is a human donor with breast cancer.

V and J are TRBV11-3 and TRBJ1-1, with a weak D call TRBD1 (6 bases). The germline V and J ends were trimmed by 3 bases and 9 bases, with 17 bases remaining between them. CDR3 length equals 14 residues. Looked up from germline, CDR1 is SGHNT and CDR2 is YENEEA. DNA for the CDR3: TGTGCCAGCAGCTTGGCCCTGGGGGGCTTACAAGCTTTCTTT. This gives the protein CASSLALGGLQAFF.

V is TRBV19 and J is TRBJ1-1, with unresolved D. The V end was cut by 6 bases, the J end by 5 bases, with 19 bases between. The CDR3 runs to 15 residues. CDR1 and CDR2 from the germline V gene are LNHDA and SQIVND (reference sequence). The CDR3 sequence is CASRKPSGEKTEAFF. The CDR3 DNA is TGTGCCAGTAGGAAACCCAGCGGGGAGAAAACTGAAGCTTTCTTT.

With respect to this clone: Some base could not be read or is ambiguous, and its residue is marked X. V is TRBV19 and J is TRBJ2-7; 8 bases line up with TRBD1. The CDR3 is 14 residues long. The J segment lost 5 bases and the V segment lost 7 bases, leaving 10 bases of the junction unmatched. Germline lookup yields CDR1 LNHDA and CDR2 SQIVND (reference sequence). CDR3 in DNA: TGTGCCAGTAATCCCCGGGACAGGRATAACGAGCAGTACTTC. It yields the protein CASNPRDRXNEQYF.

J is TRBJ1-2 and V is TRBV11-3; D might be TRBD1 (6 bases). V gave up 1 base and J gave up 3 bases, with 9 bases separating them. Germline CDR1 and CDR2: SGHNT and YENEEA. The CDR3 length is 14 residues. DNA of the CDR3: TGTGCCAGCAGCTTAGGCCCAGGGGACTATGGCTACACCTTC. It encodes CASSLGPGDYGYTF.

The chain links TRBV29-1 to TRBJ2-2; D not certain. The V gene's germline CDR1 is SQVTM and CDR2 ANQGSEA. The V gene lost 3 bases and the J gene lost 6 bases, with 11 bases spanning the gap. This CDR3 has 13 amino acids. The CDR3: CSVELSWSGELFF. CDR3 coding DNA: TGCAGCGTTGAGCTTAGTTGGTCCGGGGAGCTGTTTTTT.

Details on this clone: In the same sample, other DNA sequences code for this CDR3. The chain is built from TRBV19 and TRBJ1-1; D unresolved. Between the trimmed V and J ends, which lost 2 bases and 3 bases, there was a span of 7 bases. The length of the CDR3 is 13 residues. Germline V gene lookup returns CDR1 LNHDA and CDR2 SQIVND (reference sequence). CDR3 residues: CASSISGYTEAFF. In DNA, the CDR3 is TGTGCCAGTAGTATATCGGGCTACACTGAAGCTTTCTTT.

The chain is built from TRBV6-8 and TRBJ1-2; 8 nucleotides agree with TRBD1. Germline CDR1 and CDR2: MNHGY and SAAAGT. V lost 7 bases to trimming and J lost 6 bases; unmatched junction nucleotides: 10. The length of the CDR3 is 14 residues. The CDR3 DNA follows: TGTGCCAGCACCCCGGACAGGGAGATTCATGGCTACACCTTC. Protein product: CASTPDREIHGYTF.

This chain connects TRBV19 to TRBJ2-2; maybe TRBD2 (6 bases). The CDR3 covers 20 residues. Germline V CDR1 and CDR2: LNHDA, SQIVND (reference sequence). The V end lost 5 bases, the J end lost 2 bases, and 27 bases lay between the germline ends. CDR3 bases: TGTGCCAGTAGTTCCCTCAGAGCGGGCGCATCTCCCGTAAACACCGGGGAGCTGTTTTTT. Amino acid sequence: CASSSLRAGASPVNTGELFF.

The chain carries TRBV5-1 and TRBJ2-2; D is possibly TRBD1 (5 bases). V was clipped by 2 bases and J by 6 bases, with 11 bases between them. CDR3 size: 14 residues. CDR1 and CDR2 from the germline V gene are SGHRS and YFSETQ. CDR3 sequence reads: CASSLTGLAGELFF. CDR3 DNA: TGCGCCAGCAGCTTAACAGGTTTGGCCGGGGAGCTGTTTTTT.

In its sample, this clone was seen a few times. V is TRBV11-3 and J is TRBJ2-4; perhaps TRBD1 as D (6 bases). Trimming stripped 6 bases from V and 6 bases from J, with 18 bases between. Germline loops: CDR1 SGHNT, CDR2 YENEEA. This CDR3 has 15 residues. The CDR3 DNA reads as TGTGCCAGCAGGTCTACAGGGTACGGAGGAAACATTCAGTACTTC. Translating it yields CASRSTGYGGNIQYF. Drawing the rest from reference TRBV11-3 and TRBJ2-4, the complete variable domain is EAGVVQSPRYKIIEKKQPVAFWCNPISGHNTLYWYLQNLGQGPELLIRYENEEAVDDSQLPKDRFSAERLKGVDSTLKIQPAELGDSAVYLCASRSTGYGGNIQYFGAGTRLSVL.

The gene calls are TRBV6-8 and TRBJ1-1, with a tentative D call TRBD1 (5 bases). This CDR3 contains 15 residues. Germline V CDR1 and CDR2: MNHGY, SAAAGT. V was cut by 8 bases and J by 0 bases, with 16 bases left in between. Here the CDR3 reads CASSRDGLMNTEAFF. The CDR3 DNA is TGTGCCAGCTCTCGGGACGGTTTAATGAACACTGAAGCTTTCTTT.

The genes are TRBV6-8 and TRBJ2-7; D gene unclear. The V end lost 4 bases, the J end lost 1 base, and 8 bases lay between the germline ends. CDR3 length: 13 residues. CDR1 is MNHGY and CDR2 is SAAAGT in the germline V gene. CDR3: CASSFSRSYEQYF. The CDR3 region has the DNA TGTGCCAGCAGTTTCAGCCGGTCCTACGAGCAGTACTTC.

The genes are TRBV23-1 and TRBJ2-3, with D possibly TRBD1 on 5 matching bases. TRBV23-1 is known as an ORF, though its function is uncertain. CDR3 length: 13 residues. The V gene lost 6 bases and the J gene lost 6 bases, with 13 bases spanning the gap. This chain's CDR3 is CASSSRQSDTQYF. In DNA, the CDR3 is TGCGCCAGCAGCTCGCGACAGTCCGATACGCAGTATTTT.

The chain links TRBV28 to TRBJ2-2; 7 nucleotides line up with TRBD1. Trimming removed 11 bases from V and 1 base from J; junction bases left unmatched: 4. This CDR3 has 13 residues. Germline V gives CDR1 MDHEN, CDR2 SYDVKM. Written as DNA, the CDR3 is TGTGCCGGACAGGCCCTGAACACCGGGGAGCTGTTTTTT. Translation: CAGQALNTGELFF.

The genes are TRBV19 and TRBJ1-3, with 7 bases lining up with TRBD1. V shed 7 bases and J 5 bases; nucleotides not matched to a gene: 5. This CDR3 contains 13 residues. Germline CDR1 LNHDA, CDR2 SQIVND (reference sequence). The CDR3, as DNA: TGTGCCAGTACCGGGGACAGCCGAAACACCATATATTTT. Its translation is CASTGDSRNTIYF.

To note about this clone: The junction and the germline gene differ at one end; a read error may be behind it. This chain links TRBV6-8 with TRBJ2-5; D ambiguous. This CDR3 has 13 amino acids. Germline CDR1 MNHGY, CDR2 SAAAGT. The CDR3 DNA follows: TGTGCCATCAGTCAGCGCTCACAGGAGACCCAGTACTTC. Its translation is CAISQRSQETQYF.

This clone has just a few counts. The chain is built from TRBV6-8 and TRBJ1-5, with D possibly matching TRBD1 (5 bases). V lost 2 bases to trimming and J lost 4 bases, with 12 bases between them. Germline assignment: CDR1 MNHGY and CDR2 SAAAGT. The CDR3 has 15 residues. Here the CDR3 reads CASSYPGRGNQPQHF. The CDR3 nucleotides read TGTGCCAGCAGTTACCCCGGGAGGGGTAATCAGCCCCAGCATTTT.

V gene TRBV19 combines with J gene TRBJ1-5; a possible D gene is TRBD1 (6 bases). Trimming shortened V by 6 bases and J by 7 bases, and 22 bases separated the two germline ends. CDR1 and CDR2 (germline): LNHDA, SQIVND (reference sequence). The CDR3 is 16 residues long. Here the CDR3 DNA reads TGTGCCAGTAGATGGGGGTATAAACAGGGTAACCAGCCCCAGCATTTT. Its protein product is CASRWGYKQGNQPQHF.

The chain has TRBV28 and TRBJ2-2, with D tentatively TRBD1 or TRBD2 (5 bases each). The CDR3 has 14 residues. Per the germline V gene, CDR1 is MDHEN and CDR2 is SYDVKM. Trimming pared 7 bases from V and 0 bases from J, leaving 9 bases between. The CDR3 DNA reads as TGTGCCAGCATGAGGGGATCGAACACCGGGGAGCTGTTTTTT. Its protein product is CASMRGSNTGELFF.

The CDR3, as DNA: TGCGCCAGCAGCGATCCAACAGGTCTAAGAAACACCATATATTTT. It encodes CASSDPTGLRNTIYF. The rearrangement uses TRBV5-1 and TRBJ1-3; a possible D gene is TRBD1 (5 bases). The germline V gene has CDR1 SGHRS and CDR2 YFSETQ. V was clipped by 4 bases and J by 5 bases, with 16 bases between them. This CDR3 is built from 15 residues.

The CDR3 reads CASSLQLNTGELFF. The CDR3, as DNA: TGCGCCAGCAGCTTGCAGCTGAACACCGGGGAGCTGTTTTTT. This chain connects TRBV5-1 to TRBJ2-2; no clear D gene. CDR3 length: 14 residues. Trimming removed 1 base at V and 1 base at J, with 5 bases between. Germline V gene data show CDR1 as SGHRS and CDR2 as YFSETQ.

CDR3: CASRLVRGYEQYV. CDR3 bases: TGTGCCAGCAGACTCGTCAGGGGCTACGAGCAGTACGTC. The gene calls are TRBV6-4 and TRBJ2-7; D is possibly TRBD1 (6 bases). This CDR3 has 13 residues. Trimming stripped 6 bases from V and 3 bases from J, with 12 bases between. Germline lookup yields CDR1 MRHNA and CDR2 SNTAGT.

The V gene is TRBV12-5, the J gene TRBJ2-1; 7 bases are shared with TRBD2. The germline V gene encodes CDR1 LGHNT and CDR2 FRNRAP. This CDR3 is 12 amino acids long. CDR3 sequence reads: CASGVLLGEQFF. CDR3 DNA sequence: TGTGCCAGCGGGGTCCTTTTGGGTGAGCAGTTCTTC.

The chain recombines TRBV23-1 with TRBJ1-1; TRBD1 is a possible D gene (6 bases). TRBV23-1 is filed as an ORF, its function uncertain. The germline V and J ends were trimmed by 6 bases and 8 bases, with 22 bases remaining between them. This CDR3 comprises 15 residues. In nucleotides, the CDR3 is TGCGCCAGCAGCCAAGATCAGGGGCACCCCCGGGAAGCTTTCTTT. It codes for CASSQDQGHPREAFF.

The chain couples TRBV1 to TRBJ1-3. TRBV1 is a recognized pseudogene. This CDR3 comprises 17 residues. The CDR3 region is CASSQDIRYYPGNTIYF. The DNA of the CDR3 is TGCGCCAGCAGCCAAGATATTCGATACTACCCCGGAAACACCATATATTTT.